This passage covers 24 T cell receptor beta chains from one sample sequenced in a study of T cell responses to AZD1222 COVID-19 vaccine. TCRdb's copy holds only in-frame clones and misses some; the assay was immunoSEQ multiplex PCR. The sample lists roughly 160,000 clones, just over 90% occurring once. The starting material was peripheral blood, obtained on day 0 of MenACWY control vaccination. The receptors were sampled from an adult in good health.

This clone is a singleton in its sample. CDR3 in amino acids: CASSLGRNLNTEAFF. DNA for the CDR3: TGTGCCAGCAGCTTAGGCCGCAACTTGAACACTGAAGCTTTCTTT. This rearrangement joins TRBV7-8 to TRBJ1-1, with D hard to call. Germline CDR1 reads SGHVS; CDR2 reads FQNEAQ. The V gene lost 1 base and the J gene lost 0 bases, with 9 bases spanning the gap. The CDR3 is 15 amino acids.

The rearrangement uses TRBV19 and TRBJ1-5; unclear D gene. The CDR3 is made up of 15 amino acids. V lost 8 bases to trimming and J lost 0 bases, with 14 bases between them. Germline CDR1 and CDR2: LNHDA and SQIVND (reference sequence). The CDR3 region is CASGTVIYSNQPQHF. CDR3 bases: TGTGCCAGTGGAACGGTGATCTATAGCAATCAGCCCCAGCATTTT.

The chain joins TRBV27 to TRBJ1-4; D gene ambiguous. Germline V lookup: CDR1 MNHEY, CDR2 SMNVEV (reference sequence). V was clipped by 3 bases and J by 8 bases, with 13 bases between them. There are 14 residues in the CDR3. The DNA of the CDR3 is TGTGCCAGCAGTTTTAGGGCTGACGGCGAAAAACTGTTTTTT. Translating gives CASSFRADGEKLFF.

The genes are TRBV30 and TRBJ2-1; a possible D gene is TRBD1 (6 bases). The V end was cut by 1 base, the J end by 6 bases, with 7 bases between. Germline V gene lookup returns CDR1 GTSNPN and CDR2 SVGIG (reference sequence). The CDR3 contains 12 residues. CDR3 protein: CAWSARGNEQFF. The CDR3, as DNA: TGTGCCTGGAGTGCCAGGGGCAATGAGCAGTTCTTC.

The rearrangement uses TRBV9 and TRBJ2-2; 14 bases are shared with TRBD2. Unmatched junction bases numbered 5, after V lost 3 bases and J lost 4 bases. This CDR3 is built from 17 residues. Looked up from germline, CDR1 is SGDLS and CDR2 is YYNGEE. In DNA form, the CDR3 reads TGTGCCAGCAGCGCGGAGGGACTAGCGGGAGCCACCGGGGAGCTGTTTTTT. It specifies CASSAEGLAGATGELFF.

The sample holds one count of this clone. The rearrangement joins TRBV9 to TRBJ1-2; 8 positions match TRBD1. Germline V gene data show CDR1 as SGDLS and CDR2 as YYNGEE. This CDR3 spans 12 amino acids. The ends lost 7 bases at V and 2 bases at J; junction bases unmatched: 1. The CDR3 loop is CASGDRNYGYTF. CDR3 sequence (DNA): TGTGCCAGCGGGGACAGGAACTATGGCTACACCTTC.

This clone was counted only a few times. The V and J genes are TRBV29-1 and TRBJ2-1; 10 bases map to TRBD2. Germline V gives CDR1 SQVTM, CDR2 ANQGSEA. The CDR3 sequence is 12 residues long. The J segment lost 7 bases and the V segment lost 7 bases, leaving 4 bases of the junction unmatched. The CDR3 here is CSGLAGWNEQFF. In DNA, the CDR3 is TGCAGCGGACTAGCGGGTTGGAATGAGCAGTTCTTC.

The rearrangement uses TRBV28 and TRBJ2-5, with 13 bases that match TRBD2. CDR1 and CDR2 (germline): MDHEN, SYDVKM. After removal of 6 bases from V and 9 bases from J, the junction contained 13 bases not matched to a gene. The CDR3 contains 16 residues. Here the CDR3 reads CASSRIPGLAGMAQYF. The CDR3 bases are TGTGCCAGCAGCCGGATCCCGGGACTAGCGGGGATGGCCCAGTACTTC.

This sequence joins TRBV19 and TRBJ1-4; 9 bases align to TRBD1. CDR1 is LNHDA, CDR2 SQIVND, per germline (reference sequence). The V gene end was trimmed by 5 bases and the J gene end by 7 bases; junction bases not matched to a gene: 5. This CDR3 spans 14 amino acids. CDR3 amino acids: CASSYGTGSEKLFF. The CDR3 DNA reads TGTGCCAGTAGTTATGGGACAGGGAGTGAAAAACTGTTTTTT.

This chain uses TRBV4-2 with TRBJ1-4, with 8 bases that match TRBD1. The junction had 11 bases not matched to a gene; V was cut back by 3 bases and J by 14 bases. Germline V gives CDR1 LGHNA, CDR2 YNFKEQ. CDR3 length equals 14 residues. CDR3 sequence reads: CASSHRDRTKTLFF. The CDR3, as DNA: TGTGCCAGCAGCCACCGGGACAGGACAAAAACTCTGTTTTTT.

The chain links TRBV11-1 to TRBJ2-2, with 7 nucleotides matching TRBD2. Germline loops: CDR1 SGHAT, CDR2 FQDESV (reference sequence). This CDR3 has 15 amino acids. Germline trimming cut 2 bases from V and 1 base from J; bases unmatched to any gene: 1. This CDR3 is CASSLWGGNTGELFF. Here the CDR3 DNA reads TGTGCCAGCAGCTTATGGGGGGGGAACACCGGGGAGCTGTTTTTT. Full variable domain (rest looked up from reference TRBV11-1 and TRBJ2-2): EAEVAQSPRYKITEKSQAVAFWCDPISGHATLYWYRQILGQGPELLVQFQDESVVDDSQLPKDRFSAERLKGVDSTLKIQPAELGDSAMYLCASSLWGGNTGELFFGEGSRLTVL.

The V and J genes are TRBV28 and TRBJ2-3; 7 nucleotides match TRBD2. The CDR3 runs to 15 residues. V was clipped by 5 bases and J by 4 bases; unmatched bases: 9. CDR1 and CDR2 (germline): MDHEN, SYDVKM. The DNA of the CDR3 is TGTGCCAGCAGTGACGGTGGGAGGGTCGCAGATACGCAGTATTTT. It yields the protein CASSDGGRVADTQYF. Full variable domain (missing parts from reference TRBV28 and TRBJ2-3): DVKVTQSSRYLVKRTGEKVFLECVQDMDHENMFWYRQDPGLGLRLIYFSYDVKMKEKGDIPEGYSVSREKKERFSLILESASTNQTSMYLCASSDGGRVADTQYFGPGTRLTVL.

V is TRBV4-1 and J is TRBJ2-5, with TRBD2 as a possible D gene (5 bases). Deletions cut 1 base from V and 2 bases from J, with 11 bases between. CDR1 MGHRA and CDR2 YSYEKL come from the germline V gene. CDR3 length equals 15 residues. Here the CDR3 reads CASSQGRGPQETQYF. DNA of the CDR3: TGCGCCAGCAGCCAAGGCCGGGGTCCGCAAGAGACCCAGTACTTC.

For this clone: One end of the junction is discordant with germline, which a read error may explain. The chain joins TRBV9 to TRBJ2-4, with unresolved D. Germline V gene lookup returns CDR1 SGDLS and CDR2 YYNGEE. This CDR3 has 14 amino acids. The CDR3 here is CASSVDRFPTDISF. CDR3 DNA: TGTGCCAGCAGCGTAGATCGGTTCCCCACCGATATTTCCTTC.

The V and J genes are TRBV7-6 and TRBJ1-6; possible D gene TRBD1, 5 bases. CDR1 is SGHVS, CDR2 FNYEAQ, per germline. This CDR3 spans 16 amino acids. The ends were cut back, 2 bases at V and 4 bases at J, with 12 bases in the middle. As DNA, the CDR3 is TGTGCCAGCAGCTTATATGGGGCAGGGTATAATTCACCCCTCCACTTT. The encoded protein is CASSLYGAGYNSPLHF.

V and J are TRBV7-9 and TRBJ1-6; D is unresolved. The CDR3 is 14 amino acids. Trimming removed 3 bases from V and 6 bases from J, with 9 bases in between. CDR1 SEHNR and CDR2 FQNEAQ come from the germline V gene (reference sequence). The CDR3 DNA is TGTGCCAGCAGCTTCGGACGTTCTAATTCACCCCTCCACTTT. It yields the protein CASSFGRSNSPLHF.

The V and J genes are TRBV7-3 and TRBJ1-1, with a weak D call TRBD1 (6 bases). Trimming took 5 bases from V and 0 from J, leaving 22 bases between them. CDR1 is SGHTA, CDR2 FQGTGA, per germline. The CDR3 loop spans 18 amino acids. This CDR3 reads CASSPKGGPTLLNTEAFF. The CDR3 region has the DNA TGTGCCAGCAGCCCAAAAGGGGGACCTACGCTTTTGAACACTGAAGCTTTCTTT.

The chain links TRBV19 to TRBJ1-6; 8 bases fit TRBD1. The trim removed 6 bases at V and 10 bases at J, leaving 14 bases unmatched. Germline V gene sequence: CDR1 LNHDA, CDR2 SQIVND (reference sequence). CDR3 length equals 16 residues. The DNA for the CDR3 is TGTGCCAGTAGAAATATTCGGACAGGGCAAGTCTCACCCCTCCACTTT. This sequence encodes CASRNIRTGQVSPLHF.

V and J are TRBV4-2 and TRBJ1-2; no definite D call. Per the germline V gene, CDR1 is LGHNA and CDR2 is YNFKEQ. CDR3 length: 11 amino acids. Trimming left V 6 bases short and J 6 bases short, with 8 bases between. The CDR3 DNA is TGTGCCAGCAGAGTAGGTCATGGCTACACCTTC. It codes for CASRVGHGYTF.

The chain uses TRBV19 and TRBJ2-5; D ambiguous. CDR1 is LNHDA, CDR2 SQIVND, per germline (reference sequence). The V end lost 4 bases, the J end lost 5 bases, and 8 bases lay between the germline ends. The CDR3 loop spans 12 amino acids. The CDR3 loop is CASSTPGETQYF. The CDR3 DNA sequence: TGTGCCAGTAGTACCCCCGGGGAGACCCAGTACTTC.

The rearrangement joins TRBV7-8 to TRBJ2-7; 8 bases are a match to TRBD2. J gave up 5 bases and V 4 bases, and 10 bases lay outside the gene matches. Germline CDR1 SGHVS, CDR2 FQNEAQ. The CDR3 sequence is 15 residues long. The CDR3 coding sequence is TGTGCCAGCAGCTCCGAAGCGGGAGCCTCAGACGAGCAGTACTTC. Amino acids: CASSSEAGASDEQYF.

CDR3 in DNA: TGTGCCAGTAGTAATCGGGGCACCGGGGAGCTGTTTTTT. Protein: CASSNRGTGELFF. The rearrangement joins TRBV19 to TRBJ2-2; TRBD2 might be the D (5 bases). V was pared by 4 bases and J by 4 bases, with 7 bases between. From germline, CDR1 is LNHDA and CDR2 SQIVND (reference sequence). This CDR3 is built from 13 residues.

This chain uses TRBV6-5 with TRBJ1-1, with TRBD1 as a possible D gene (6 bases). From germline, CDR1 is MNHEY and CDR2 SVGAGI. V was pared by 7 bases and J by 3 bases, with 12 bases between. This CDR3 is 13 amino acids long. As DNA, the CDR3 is TGTGCCAGCACCTGGGGGCGGGACACTGAAGCTTTCTTT. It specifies CASTWGRDTEAFF.

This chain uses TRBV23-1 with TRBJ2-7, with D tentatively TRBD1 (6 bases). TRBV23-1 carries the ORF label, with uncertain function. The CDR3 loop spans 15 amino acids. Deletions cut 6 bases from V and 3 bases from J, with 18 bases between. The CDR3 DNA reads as TGCGCCAGCAGCCTAAAACGGGAAGGGGGCTACGAGCAGTACTTC. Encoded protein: CASSLKREGGYEQYF.